This T cell receptor beta chain was retrieved from a study of molecular identifiers for immune sequencing clone quantification. Note on this clonotype: Relative to the germline gene, one junction end is altered; a read error may explain this.

Germline assignment: CDR1 MNHEY and CDR2 SVGEGT. This CDR3 has 15 amino acids. TCRdb redid the calling of the PCR reads with MiXCR, one entry per CDR3 protein. The repertoire has about 640,000 distinct CDR3 sequences, roughly 21% of them found once; the top ten carry 0.85%. The clonotype originates from a human donor in good health. Some libraries in this study had Jurkat cell RNA spiked in. The chain employs TRBV6-2 or TRBV6-3 and TRBJ2-3; TRBD2 aligns across 8 bases. The sample was naive CD8+ T cells from blood, with Jurkat cell RNA spiked in. Sample subset: FACS-sorted CD8+CD4-CCR7+CD45RA+ naive T cells. The CDR3 DNA follows: TGTGCCAGCAGTAAAACCGGGGGGGAAAGGTATACGCTGTATTTT. It specifies CASSKTGGERYTLYF.